This is a list of T cell receptor beta chains from one sample in a study of beta chain features in type 1 diabetes. The data were produced by immunoSEQ multiplex PCR, yet TCRdb's version contains in-frame clones alone and is incomplete. Of 200,000 to 250,000 clones in the sample, around 9.6% were seen once. What was sequenced was naive CD4+ T cells from blood. These receptors all stem from a young woman in good health. Each CDR3 is given with its conserved first and last residue. D genes are given only for firm matches. A row's size may be missing; if present it is once, few, many or a size class.

D | J | V | size | CDR3 | DNA
NA | TRBJ2-7 | TRBV29-1 | many | CSVGRRSEQYF | TGCAGCGTCGGGAGAAGGAGTGAGCAGTACTTC
TRBD2 | TRBJ2-7 | TRBV4-2 | NA | CASSQEGSGGAEQYF | TGTGCCAGCAGCCAAGAGGGTAGCGGGGGGGCCGAGCAGTACTTC
NA | TRBJ1-2 | TRBV7-9 | few | CASSLGPSYGYTF | TGTGCCAGCAGCTTAGGTCCTTCCTATGGCTACACCTTC
NA | TRBJ1-1 | TRBV5-1 | few | CASSHTTNTEAFF | TGCGCCAGCAGCCATACAACGAACACTGAAGCTTTCTTT
TRBD1 | TRBJ1-1 | TRBV4-1 | NA | CASRPTGMNTEAFF | TGCGCCAGCAGGCCGACAGGGATGAACACTGAAGCTTTCTTT
TRBD2 | TRBJ2-1 | TRBV9 | few | CASSPRGYNEQFF | TGTGCCAGCAGCCCGCGGGGGTACAATGAGCAGTTCTTC
NA | TRBJ1-2 | TRBV7-9 | NA | CASSLRSYGYTF | TGTGCCAGCAGTCTCAGGTCCTATGGCTACACCTTC
NA | TRBJ2-7 | TRBV6-1 | NA | CASSFGQPYEQYF | TGTGCCAGCAGTTTCGGACAGCCCTACGAGCAGTACTTC
TRBD2 | TRBJ2-7 | TRBV5-1 | few | CASSLELAGDEQYF | TGCGCCAGCAGCTTGGAACTAGCGGGAGACGAGCAGTACTTC
TRBD2 | TRBJ2-3 | TRBV18 | few | CASSPSGGSTDTQYF | TGTGCCAGCTCCCCAAGCGGGGGCAGCACAGATACGCAGTATTTT
TRBD2 | TRBJ2-2 | TRBV2 | few | CASRAGLAIGELFF | TGTGCCAGCAGAGCGGGACTAGCAATCGGGGAGCTGTTTTTT
TRBD2 | TRBJ2-1 | TRBV19 | few | CASSLGGSWNEQFF | TGTGCCAGTAGTTTGGGGGGGTCGTGGAATGAGCAGTTCTTC
TRBD1 | TRBJ1-2 | TRBV2 | NA | CASRGQGAVGYTF | TGTGCCAGCAGAGGACAGGGGGCAGTTGGCTACACCTTC
NA | TRBJ1-1 | TRBV14 | NA | CASSQVRGSEAFF | TGTGCCAGCAGCCAAGTGAGAGGGTCTGAAGCTTTCTTT
NA | TRBJ2-3 | TRBV4-1 | many | CASSPTGILTDTQYF | TGCGCCAGCAGCCCCACGGGGATCCTCACAGATACGCAGTATTTT
NA | TRBJ2-1 | TRBV5-1 | NA | CASSLVRGANEQFF | TGCGCCAGCAGCTTGGTCAGGGGGGCGAATGAGCAGTTCTTC
TRBD1 | TRBJ2-7 | TRBV7-2 | few | CASSRTGVYEQYF | TGTGCCAGCAGCCGAACAGGGGTCTACGAGCAGTACTTC
NA | TRBJ1-2 | TRBV10-3 | few | CAISETGYGYTF | TGTGCCATCAGTGAGACAGGGTACGGCTACACCTTC
NA | TRBJ2-5 | TRBV4-2 | few | CASSQQRETQYF | TGTGCCAGCAGCCAACAGAGGGAGACCCAGTACTTC
NA | TRBJ2-6 | TRBV7-3 | NA | CASSLSRGSGANVLTF | TGTGCCAGCAGCTTATCACGCGGCTCTGGGGCCAACGTCCTGACTTTC
TRBD1 | TRBJ1-1 | TRBV4-1 | NA | CASSQTGQAEAFF | TGCGCCAGCAGCCAAACGGGACAGGCAGAAGCTTTCTTT
NA | TRBJ1-1 | TRBV11-2 | NA | CASSLGSRDTEAFF | TGTGCCAGCAGCTTAGGTTCCAGGGATACTGAAGCTTTCTTT